The 10 T cell receptor beta chains below were found in one sample sequenced in a study of cytomegalovirus exposure and HLA in healthy donors (dated by TCRdb to the late 2010s). Libraries were constructed by the immunoSEQ multiplex PCR assay. For the multiplex PCR, a mixture combining 60 forward primers for TCR Vbeta segments and 13 reverse primers for TCR Jbeta segments was used. Sourced from immuneACCESS, this table was stored by TCRdb with only in-frame sequences that have V and J called. A share of the clones is absent; for the studies checked, an unresolved V gene accounts for under half, and the remainder has no known explanation. The table for this sample lists some 200,000 clones; around 86% of them were counted only once. 6.5% of the sample rests with the top ten. The specimen sequenced was PBMCs. Source of these receptors: a woman between 45 and 65 years old in good health and CMV-seropositive.

As for this clone: Relative to the germline gene, one junction end is altered; a read error may explain this. The rearrangement joins TRBV27 to TRBJ2-6; 7 bases fit TRBD2. Germline V CDR1 and CDR2: MNHEY, SMNVEV (reference sequence). This CDR3 spans 17 amino acids. CDR3 coding DNA: TGTGCCAGCAGTTTATCACACGGGGGGACTCTAGCCAACGGCCTGACTTTC. This gives the protein CASSLSHGGTLANGLTF.

J is TRBJ2-7 and V is TRBV7-9; 9 bases align to TRBD1. The CDR3 extends over 16 amino acids. After removal of 5 bases from V and 7 bases from J, the junction contained 15 bases not matched to a gene. CDR1 is SEHNR and CDR2 is FQNEAQ in the germline V gene (reference sequence). In nucleotides, the CDR3 is TGTGCCAGCAGCCCCCTCGCCGGACAGGGGATAAAGGAGCAGTACTTC. Protein: CASSPLAGQGIKEQYF.

The CDR3 DNA reads TGTGCCAGCAGCTTAGTCCTAGGGGGTGCTACGCAGTATTTT. Translated: CASSLVLGGATQYF. V usage is TRBV7-8 and J usage is TRBJ2-3, with TRBD1 as a possible D gene (6 bases). Germline V CDR1 and CDR2: SGHVS, FQNEAQ. Trimming removed 1 base at V and 8 bases at J, with 13 bases between. This CDR3 is 14 amino acids long.

This rearrangement joins TRBV29-1 to TRBJ1-2; TRBD1 might be the D (5 bases). V shed 3 bases and J shed 2 bases, with 7 bases lying between them. The CDR3 has 12 residues. The germline V gene encodes CDR1 SQVTM and CDR2 ANQGSEA. The CDR3 DNA is TGCAGCGTTGACAGGGTAAACTATGGCTACACCTTC. It translates to CSVDRVNYGYTF.

This clone was detected only a few times. The chain links TRBV9 to TRBJ2-3; no clear D gene. Trimming took 4 bases from V and 6 from J, leaving 18 bases between them. CDR1 and CDR2 from the germline V gene are SGDLS and YYNGEE. This CDR3 contains 15 residues. CDR3 sequence (DNA): TGTGCCAGCAGCCAATCGCTACAACGTAGCGATACGCAGTATTTT. Translating it yields CASSQSLQRSDTQYF. Full variable domain (rest looked up from reference TRBV9 and TRBJ2-3): DSGVTQTPKHLITATGQRVTLRCSPRSGDLSVYWYQQSLDQGLQFLIQYYNGEERAKGNILERFSAQQFPDLHSELNLSSLELGDSALYFCASSQSLQRSDTQYFGPGTRLTVL.

The chain employs TRBV5-6 and TRBJ2-3, with a tentative D call TRBD1 (6 bases). The CDR3 loop spans 16 amino acids. Between the trimmed V and J ends, which lost 2 bases and 2 bases, there was a span of 15 bases. CDR1 is SGHDT and CDR2 is YYEEEE in the germline V gene. As DNA, the CDR3 is TGTGCCAGCAGCTTACCAGGGGCCCGTTTCACAGATACGCAGTATTTT. Its protein product is CASSLPGARFTDTQYF.

A single count supports this clone. This sequence joins TRBV15 and TRBJ2-2; 14 bases fit TRBD2. Germline V gives CDR1 LNHNV, CDR2 YYDKDF (reference sequence). Trimming cost V 2 bases and J 0 bases; bases outside gene matches: 8. CDR3 length: 20 amino acids. CDR3 DNA sequence: TGTGCCACCAGCAGATCGGGGACTAGCGGGGGCAACCCGAACACCGGGGAGCTGTTTTTT. Amino acids: CATSRSGTSGGNPNTGELFF. Together with reference TRBV15 and TRBJ2-2, the CDR3 gives the full variable domain: DAMVIQNPRYQVTQFGKPVTLSCSQTLNHNVMYWYQQKSSQAPKLLFHYYDKDFNNEADTPDNFQSRRPNTSFCFLDIRSPGLGDTAMYLCATSRSGTSGGNPNTGELFFGEGSRLTVL.

This clone has just a few counts. V and J are TRBV19 and TRBJ2-7; 7 nucleotides line up with TRBD1. J gave up 7 bases and V 4 bases, and 7 bases lay outside the gene matches. There are 13 residues in the CDR3. The germline V gene has CDR1 LNHDA and CDR2 SQIVND (reference sequence). The CDR3 DNA follows: TGTGCCAGTAGTAGAGGACAGGTCGGGGAGCAGTACTTC. Translated, it gives CASSRGQVGEQYF.

The rearrangement uses TRBV11-2 and TRBJ2-1; 7 bases are shared with TRBD1. The trim removed 5 bases at V and 6 bases at J, leaving 16 bases unmatched. The length of the CDR3 is 17 residues. Germline V CDR1 and CDR2: SGHAT, FQNNGV. As DNA, the CDR3 is TGTGCCAGCAGCCACTTAAGCCACAGGGGAGAGGGCAATGAGCAGTTCTTC. Residues: CASSHLSHRGEGNEQFF.

The chain recombines TRBV5-1 with TRBJ2-5; 8 bases fit TRBD1. Germline CDR1 and CDR2: SGHRS and YFSETQ. The CDR3 is 16 amino acids. Unmatched junction bases numbered 13, after V lost 4 bases and J lost 5 bases. The CDR3 sequence: CASSRGTGEGGETQYF. The CDR3 DNA is TGCGCCAGCAGCCGGGGGACAGGAGAAGGAGGGGAGACCCAGTACTTC.